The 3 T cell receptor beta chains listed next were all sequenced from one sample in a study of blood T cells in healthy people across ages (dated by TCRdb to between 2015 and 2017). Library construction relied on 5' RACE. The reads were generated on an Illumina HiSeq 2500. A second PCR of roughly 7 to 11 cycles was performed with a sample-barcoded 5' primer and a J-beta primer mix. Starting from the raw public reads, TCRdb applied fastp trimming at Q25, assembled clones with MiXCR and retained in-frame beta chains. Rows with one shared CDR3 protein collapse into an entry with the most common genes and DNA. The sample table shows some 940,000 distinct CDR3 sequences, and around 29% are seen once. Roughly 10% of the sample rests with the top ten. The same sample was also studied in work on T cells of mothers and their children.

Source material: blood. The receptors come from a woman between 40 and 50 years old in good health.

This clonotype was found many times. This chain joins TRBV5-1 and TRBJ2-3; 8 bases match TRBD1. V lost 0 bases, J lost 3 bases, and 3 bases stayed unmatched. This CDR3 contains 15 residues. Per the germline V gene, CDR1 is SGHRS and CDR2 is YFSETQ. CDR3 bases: TGCGCCAGCAGCTTGGCAGGACAGGGAACAGATACGCAGTATTTT. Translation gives CASSLAGQGTDTQYF.

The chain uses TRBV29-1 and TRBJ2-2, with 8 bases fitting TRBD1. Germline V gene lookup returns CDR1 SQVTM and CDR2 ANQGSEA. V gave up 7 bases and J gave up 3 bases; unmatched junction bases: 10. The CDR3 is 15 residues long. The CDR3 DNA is TGCAGCGCACGGCAGGGGGCGAGGGACACCGGGGAGCTGTTTTTT. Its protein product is CSARQGARDTGELFF.

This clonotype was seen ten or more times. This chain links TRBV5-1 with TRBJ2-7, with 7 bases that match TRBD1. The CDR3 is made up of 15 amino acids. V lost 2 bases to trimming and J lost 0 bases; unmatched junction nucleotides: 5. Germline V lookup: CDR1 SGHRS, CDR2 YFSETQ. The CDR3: CASSLTTGDSYEQYF. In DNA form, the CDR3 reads TGCGCCAGCAGCTTAACCACAGGGGACTCCTACGAGCAGTACTTC.